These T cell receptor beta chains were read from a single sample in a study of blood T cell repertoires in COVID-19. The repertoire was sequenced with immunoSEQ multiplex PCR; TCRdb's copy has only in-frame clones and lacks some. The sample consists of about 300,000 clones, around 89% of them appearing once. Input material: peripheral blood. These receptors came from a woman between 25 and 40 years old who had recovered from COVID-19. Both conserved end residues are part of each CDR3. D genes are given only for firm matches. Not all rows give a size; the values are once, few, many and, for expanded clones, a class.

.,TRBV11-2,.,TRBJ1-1,CASSLGAGWVGTEAFF,TGTGCCAGCAGCTTAGGGGCAGGGTGGGTCGGCACTGAAGCTTTCTTT
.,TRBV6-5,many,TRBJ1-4,CASSRRGGYGEKLFF,TGTGCCAGCAGTAGACGGGGGGGCTACGGTGAAAAACTGTTTTTT
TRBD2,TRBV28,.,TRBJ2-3,CASRGLASTDTQYF,TGTGCCAGCAGGGGACTAGCGAGCACAGATACGCAGTATTTT
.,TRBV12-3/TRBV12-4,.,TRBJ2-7,CASSLRLFAEQYF,TGTGCCAGCAGTCTGAGATTGTTCGCCGAGCAGTACTTC
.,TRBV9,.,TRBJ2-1,CASSVGTSSYNEQFF,TGTGCCAGCAGCGTAGGCACCAGCTCCTACAATGAGCAGTTCTTC
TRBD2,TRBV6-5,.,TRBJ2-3,CASRPGGGYTDTQYF,TGTGCCAGCAGGCCCGGCGGGGGGTACACAGATACGCAGTATTTT
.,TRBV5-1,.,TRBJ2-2,CASSARQIPGELFF,TGCGCCAGCAGCGCAAGACAGATCCCCGGGGAGCTGTTTTTT
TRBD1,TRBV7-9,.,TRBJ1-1,CASSLRGQGRVVTEAFF,TGTGCCAGCAGCTTAAGGGGACAGGGGCGGGTTGTCACTGAAGCTTTCTTT
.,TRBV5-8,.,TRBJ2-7,CASSQVREYEQYF,TGTGCCAGCAGCCAAGTCAGGGAATACGAGCAGTACTTC
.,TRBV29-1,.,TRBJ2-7,CSVEERAGSSYEQYF,TGCAGCGTTGAAGAGAGGGCAGGATCATCCTACGAGCAGTACTTC
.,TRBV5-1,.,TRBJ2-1,CASSLEWRRENEQFF,TGCGCCAGCAGCTTGGAGTGGAGGAGGGAAAATGAGCAGTTCTTC
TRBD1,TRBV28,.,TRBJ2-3,CASSFRDRGPDTQYF,TGTGCCAGCAGTTTTCGGGACAGGGGGCCAGATACGCAGTATTTT
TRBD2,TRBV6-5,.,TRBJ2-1,CASKILRGGYNEQFF,TGTGCCAGCAAGATCTTGCGGGGGGGGTACAATGAGCAGTTCTTC
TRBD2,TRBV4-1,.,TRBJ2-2,CASSQVPGLAGANTGELFF,TGCGCCAGCAGCCAAGTGCCGGGACTAGCGGGGGCGAACACCGGGGAGCTGTTTTTT
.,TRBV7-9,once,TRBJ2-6,CASSLGFYSGANVLTF,TGTGCCAGCAGCTTAGGATTCTACTCTGGGGCCAACGTCCTGACTTTC
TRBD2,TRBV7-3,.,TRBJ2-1,CASSQGLAAYNEQFF,TGTGCCAGCAGCCAAGGACTAGCGGCCTACAATGAGCAGTTCTTC
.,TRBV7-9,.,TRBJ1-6,CASSQDSYNSPLHF,TGTGCCAGCAGCCAGGATTCTTATAATTCACCCCTCCACTTT
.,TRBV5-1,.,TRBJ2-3,CASSLARVRTDTQYF,TGCGCCAGCAGCTTGGCCCGGGTCCGCACAGATACGCAGTATTTT
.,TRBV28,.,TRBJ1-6,CASSAGRRGLSYNSPLHF,TGTGCCAGCAGCGCGGGACGACGAGGGCTCTCCTATAATTCACCCCTCCACTTT
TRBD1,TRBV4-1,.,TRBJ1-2,CASSQVGQGAWGSGYTF,TGCGCCAGCAGCCAAGTGGGACAGGGGGCATGGGGAAGTGGCTACACCTTC
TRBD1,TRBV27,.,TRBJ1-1,CASSLRARGIMNTEAFF,TGTGCCAGCAGTTTAAGGGCCAGGGGGATTATGAACACTGAAGCTTTCTTT
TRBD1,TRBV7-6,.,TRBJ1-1,CASSLGDRKMNTEAFF,TGTGCCAGCAGCTTAGGGGACAGAAAAATGAACACTGAAGCTTTCTTT